A single sample is the source of the 27 T cell receptor beta chains below, sequenced in a study of blood T cell repertoires in COVID-19. Sequenced by immunoSEQ multiplex PCR; TCRdb stores in-frame clones only, minus some. The sample records over 300,000 clones, more than 70% being singletons. Source material: peripheral blood. These receptors all stem from a man aged 18 to 30 who had recovered from COVID-19.

The rearrangement links TRBV4-1 to TRBJ2-4, with 12 bases lining up with TRBD2. Germline values: CDR1 MGHRA, CDR2 YSYEKL. CDR3 length: 14 amino acids. V was pared by 5 bases and J by 8 bases, with 4 bases of the junction left unmatched. The CDR3 spells CASSSLAGGDIQYF. The CDR3 DNA follows: TGCGCCAGCAGCTCTCTAGCGGGGGGGGACATTCAGTACTTC.

V usage is TRBV6-2 or TRBV6-3 and J usage is TRBJ1-1, with a weak D call TRBD1 (5 bases). This CDR3 spans 13 amino acids. Trimming pared 6 bases from V and 11 bases from J, leaving 19 bases between. Looked up from germline, CDR1 is MNHEY and CDR2 is SVGEGT. The CDR3 DNA reads as TGTGCCAGCAGCCAACAAGGGGTGCACGGGGCTTTCTTT. Amino acids: CASSQQGVHGAFF.

This chain links TRBV19 with TRBJ1-5; 10 bases map to TRBD1. Per the germline V gene, CDR1 is LNHDA and CDR2 is SQIVND (reference sequence). CDR3 length: 19 amino acids. Trimming removed 5 bases from V and 3 bases from J; junction bases left unmatched: 16. CDR3 sequence reads: CASSFSLISGTGDNQPQHF. The CDR3 nucleotides read TGTGCCAGTAGTTTTTCTCTAATCTCCGGGACAGGGGACAATCAGCCCCAGCATTTT.

This chain uses TRBV6-5 with TRBJ2-7; D is perhaps TRBD1 (5 bases). Trimming stripped 4 bases from V and 3 bases from J, with 13 bases between. The CDR3 totals 14 residues. Looked up from germline, CDR1 is MNHEY and CDR2 is SVGAGI. CDR3 amino acids: CASSSGDRFYEQYF. The CDR3 nucleotides read TGTGCCAGCAGTTCCGGCGACAGATTCTACGAGCAGTACTTC.

The chain carries TRBV24-1 and TRBJ2-7, with a tentative D call TRBD1 (6 bases). From germline, CDR1 is KGHDR and CDR2 SFDVKD. The length of the CDR3 is 14 residues. The germline V and J ends were trimmed by 2 bases and 5 bases, with 12 bases remaining between them. The CDR3, as DNA: TGTGCCACCAGTGATTCCGGACAGAGCGACGAGCAGTACTTC. Protein: CATSDSGQSDEQYF.

The chain has TRBV4-1 and TRBJ1-5; D gene ambiguous. CDR3 length equals 15 residues. In germline, CDR1 is MGHRA, CDR2 YSYEKL. V lost 1 base, J lost 1 base, and 8 bases lay in between. The CDR3 loop reads CASSQVSGSNQPQHF. CDR3 DNA sequence: TGCGCCAGCAGCCAAGTTTCGGGGAGCAATCAGCCCCAGCATTTT.

The gene calls are TRBV6-8 and TRBJ2-5, with 16 bases matching TRBD2. Germline trimming cut 7 bases from V and 4 bases from J; bases unmatched to any gene: 9. The CDR3 is 17 residues long. Germline CDR1 is MNHGY and CDR2 is SAAAGT. The chain's CDR3 is CASTPGLAGGPGETQYF. CDR3 coding DNA: TGTGCCAGCACCCCGGGACTAGCGGGAGGGCCCGGAGAGACCCAGTACTTC.

This chain joins TRBV19 and TRBJ2-7, with 7 bases fitting TRBD1. Germline V gene lookup returns CDR1 LNHDA and CDR2 SQIVND (reference sequence). The CDR3 has 12 amino acids. After removal of 6 bases from V and 2 bases from J, the junction contained 1 base not matched to a gene. The CDR3 region has the DNA TGTGCCAGTAGGGACAGGACCTACGAGCAGTACTTC. Translated, it gives CASRDRTYEQYF.

This rearrangement joins TRBV6-5 to TRBJ1-4; possible D gene TRBD1, 5 bases. Trimming removed 8 bases from V and 3 bases from J, with 10 bases in between. Germline loops: CDR1 MNHEY, CDR2 SVGAGI. The CDR3 has 13 amino acids. This CDR3 is CASLDSSNEKLFF. CDR3 bases: TGTGCCAGCTTAGACAGTTCTAATGAAAAACTGTTTTTT.

This chain joins TRBV15 and TRBJ2-5, with 10 bases identical to TRBD1. CDR1 and CDR2 from the germline V gene are LNHNV and YYDKDF (reference sequence). Germline trimming cut 0 bases from V and 5 bases from J; bases unmatched to any gene: 12. The CDR3 consists of 18 residues. In DNA, the CDR3 is TGTGCCACCAGCAGAGATCAATCTGACAGGGGGCTTCGGGAGACCCAGTACTTC. As protein: CATSRDQSDRGLRETQYF.

The J gene is TRBJ1-2, the V gene TRBV6-5; a weak D match, TRBD1 (5 bases). The germline V and J ends were trimmed by 7 bases and 8 bases, with 23 bases remaining between them. CDR1 is MNHEY, CDR2 SVGAGI, per germline. The CDR3 sequence is 15 residues long. CDR3 loop: CASTPGGTLGYGYTF. The CDR3 region has the DNA TGTGCCAGCACCCCGGGGGGAACACTCGGTTACGGCTACACCTTC.

The V call is TRBV7-7, the J call TRBJ2-3, with D possibly TRBD2 on 6 matching bases. V lost 5 bases and J 1 base, leaving 25 bases between the germline ends. CDR3 length equals 19 residues. Germline assignment: CDR1 SSHAT and CDR2 FNYEAQ (reference sequence). CDR3 in DNA: TGTGCCAGCAGCACCGACAACCGGCCCCCTAGCGAACGCACAGATACGCAGTATTTT. This sequence encodes CASSTDNRPPSERTDTQYF. Supplemented by reference TRBV7-7 and TRBJ2-3, the full variable domain reads GAGVSQSPRYKVTKRGQDVTLRCDPISSHATLYWYQQALGQGPEFLTYFNYEAQPDKSGLPSDRFSAERPEGSISTLTIQRTEQRDSAMYRCASSTDNRPPSERTDTQYFGPGTRLTVL.

The CDR3 DNA is TGTGCCAGCAGCCAAGCAATACTCACCGGGGAGCTGTTTTTT. Its protein is CASSQAILTGELFF. The chain links TRBV3-1 (or the pseudogene TRBV3-2) to TRBJ2-2, with D hard to call. Germline V lookup: CDR1 LGHDT, CDR2 YNNKEL (reference sequence). The length of the CDR3 is 14 residues. The ends were cut back, 1 base at V and 4 bases at J, with 7 bases in the middle.

The rearrangement joins TRBV2 to TRBJ2-5, with a weak D call TRBD2 (5 bases). Germline values: CDR1 SNHLY, CDR2 FYNNEI. The CDR3 runs to 14 residues. The ends were cut back, 7 bases at V and 2 bases at J, with 14 bases in the middle. CDR3 bases: TGTGCCAGCAACGTGCAGCGGTTGCAAGAGACCCAGTACTTC. Its translation is CASNVQRLQETQYF.

This chain links TRBV7-8 with TRBJ1-1; D is unclear. In germline, CDR1 is SGHVS, CDR2 FQNEAQ. This CDR3 region has 13 residues. V was trimmed by 2 bases and J by 5 bases, leaving 9 bases between them. CDR3 coding DNA: TGTGCCAGCAGCTTAACGGGAAAGACTGAAGCTTTCTTT. This gives the protein CASSLTGKTEAFF.

The chain is built from TRBV5-1 and TRBJ1-1; D call uncertain. V shed 0 bases and J shed 0 bases, with 6 bases lying between them. This CDR3 is built from 14 residues. Germline lookup yields CDR1 SGHRS and CDR2 YFSETQ. This CDR3 is CASSLAQVNTEAFF. The DNA of the CDR3 is TGCGCCAGCAGCTTGGCCCAGGTGAACACTGAAGCTTTCTTT.

The V gene is TRBV4-3, the J gene TRBJ1-1, with 10 bases lining up with TRBD1. J was trimmed by 6 bases and V by 0 bases; bases with no gene match: 7. The CDR3 has 16 amino acids. Per germline, CDR1 LGHNA and CDR2 YSLEER. The CDR3, as DNA: TGCGCCAGCAGCCAAGATTTGACAGGGGGCGTTCCTGAAGCTTTCTTT. It encodes CASSQDLTGGVPEAFF.

The chain uses TRBV20-1 and TRBJ1-2; D may be TRBD1 (5 bases). Germline assignment: CDR1 DFQATT and CDR2 SNEGSKA (reference sequence). The CDR3 has 11 amino acids. Trimming took off 6 bases at V and 6 bases at J, with 11 bases between the two ends. This CDR3 is CSALRDDGYTF. The CDR3 bases are TGCAGTGCCCTCAGGGATGATGGCTACACCTTC.

CDR3 amino acids: CASSYGRMNEKLFF. CDR3 bases: TGTGCCAGCAGTTACGGCAGGATGAATGAAAAACTGTTTTTT. This rearrangement joins TRBV6-5 to TRBJ1-4; no reliable D call. This CDR3 has 14 amino acids. Germline V gene sequence: CDR1 MNHEY, CDR2 SVGAGI. Trimming took off 2 bases at V and 5 bases at J, with 9 bases between the two ends.

The chain employs TRBV2 and TRBJ2-6; D ambiguous. CDR1 and CDR2 (germline): SNHLY, FYNNEI. The CDR3 has 15 amino acids. V lost 3 bases and J lost 1, with 7 bases in between. CDR3: CASSDYSSGANVLTF. Written as DNA, the CDR3 is TGTGCCAGCAGTGATTACTCATCTGGGGCCAACGTCCTGACTTTC.

The chain uses TRBV21-1 and TRBJ2-1; the table's D gene call, TRBD2, was not cross checked with the DNA. TRBV21-1 is annotated as a pseudogene. The CDR3 sequence is 11 residues long. The chain's CDR3 is CASSTSTEQFF. The CDR3 DNA reads TGTGCCAGCAGCACTAGCACTGAGCAGTTCTTC.

This chain connects TRBV18 to TRBJ1-1, with D perhaps TRBD1 (6 bases). This CDR3 contains 14 residues. V was cut by 4 bases and J by 0 bases, with 9 bases left in between. From germline, CDR1 is KGHSH and CDR2 LQKENI. CDR3: CASSQGQLNTEAFF. In DNA form, the CDR3 reads TGTGCCAGCTCACAGGGACAATTGAACACTGAAGCTTTCTTT.

The rearrangement joins TRBV5-4 to TRBJ2-5, with D possibly being TRBD2 (5 bases). The V gene's germline CDR1 is SGHNT and CDR2 YYREEE (reference sequence). V shed 0 bases and J shed 6 bases, with 9 bases lying between them. The CDR3 runs 13 residues. Here the CDR3 reads CASSLEEEKTQYF. In DNA form, the CDR3 reads TGTGCCAGCAGCTTGGAGGAGGAAAAGACCCAGTACTTC.

J is TRBJ1-2 and V is TRBV27, with D unclear. Trimming removed 4 bases at V and 8 bases at J, with 14 bases between. Germline CDR1 MNHEY, CDR2 SMNVEV (reference sequence). This CDR3 is built from 13 residues. This chain's CDR3 is CASSSREPGGYTF. The CDR3 bases are TGTGCCAGCAGTTCCAGAGAGCCGGGGGGCTACACCTTC.

This chain links TRBV4-3 with TRBJ1-1; TRBD1 matches 9 bases. The CDR3 covers 16 residues. Looked up from germline, CDR1 is LGHNA and CDR2 is YSLEER. The V gene end was trimmed by 1 base and the J gene end by 3 bases; junction bases not matched to a gene: 6. CDR3 region: CASSQGRGQGYTEAFF. CDR3 nucleotide sequence: TGCGCCAGCAGCCAAGGAAGGGGACAGGGTTACACTGAAGCTTTCTTT.

V and J are TRBV5-1 and TRBJ1-3, with D unresolved. CDR3 length equals 15 residues. Germline CDR1 is SGHRS and CDR2 is YFSETQ. Deletions cut 0 bases from V and 4 bases from J, with 11 bases between. Here the CDR3 DNA reads TGCGCCAGCAGCTTGGAGCGGATGGGGGGAAACACCATATATTTT. Its protein is CASSLERMGGNTIYF.

This chain uses TRBV13 with TRBJ1-1; maybe TRBD1 (5 bases). Germline V lookup: CDR1 PRHDT, CDR2 FYEKMQ (reference sequence). The CDR3 consists of 12 residues. V was trimmed by 4 bases and J by 8 bases, leaving 11 bases between them. This chain's CDR3 is CASSYQGVEAFF. The CDR3 DNA sequence: TGTGCCAGCAGCTACCAGGGTGTCGAAGCTTTCTTT.